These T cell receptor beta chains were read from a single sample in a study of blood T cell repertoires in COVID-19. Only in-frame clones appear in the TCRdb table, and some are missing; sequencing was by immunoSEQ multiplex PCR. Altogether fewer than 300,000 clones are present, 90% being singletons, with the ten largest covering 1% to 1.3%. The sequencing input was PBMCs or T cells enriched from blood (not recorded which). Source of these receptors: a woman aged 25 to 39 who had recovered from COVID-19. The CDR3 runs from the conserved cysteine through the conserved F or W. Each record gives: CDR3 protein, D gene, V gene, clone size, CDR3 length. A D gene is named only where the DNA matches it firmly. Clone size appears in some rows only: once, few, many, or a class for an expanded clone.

CDR3aa: CASSVADGGRTGELFF; d_gene: TRBD2; v_gene: TRBV9; abundance: NA; len: 16
CDR3aa: CASSAEEGNSPLHF; d_gene: NA; v_gene: TRBV2; abundance: NA; len: 14
CDR3aa: CASSRLASGIAKNIQYF; d_gene: TRBD2; v_gene: TRBV27; abundance: once; len: 17
CDR3aa: CASSPLTGARAQETQYF; d_gene: TRBD1; v_gene: TRBV7-8; abundance: NA; len: 17
CDR3aa: CASSQWVGGPYEQFF; d_gene: TRBD2; v_gene: TRBV23-1; abundance: NA; len: 15
CDR3aa: CASSYWRENTGELFF; d_gene: NA; v_gene: TRBV19; abundance: NA; len: 15
CDR3aa: CASSPPAGGSNTGELFF; d_gene: TRBD2; v_gene: TRBV18; abundance: NA; len: 17
CDR3aa: CASSLARGGGYTF; d_gene: NA; v_gene: TRBV5-6; abundance: NA; len: 13
CDR3aa: CATSRDLMGQGSRLNTEAFF; d_gene: TRBD1; v_gene: TRBV15; abundance: NA; len: 20
CDR3aa: CASSPHRQGPGNTEAFF; d_gene: TRBD1; v_gene: TRBV27; abundance: NA; len: 17
CDR3aa: CASSLVGTVNTEAFF; d_gene: TRBD1; v_gene: TRBV6-2/TRBV6-3; abundance: NA; len: 15
CDR3aa: CASRRGGEAFF; d_gene: NA; v_gene: TRBV6-5; abundance: once; len: 11
CDR3aa: CASSLTRAGTEAFF; d_gene: NA; v_gene: TRBV5-4; abundance: NA; len: 14
CDR3aa: CASSSPSGRAGVNEQFF; d_gene: TRBD2; v_gene: TRBV27; abundance: NA; len: 17